This T cell receptor beta chain is drawn from a study of OX40 agonist ivuxolimab in advanced cancers. Background on the study: A diagnosis of hepatocellular carcinoma, melanoma, renal cell or head and neck cancer was present in dose-escalation patients. Notes on the study in general: More expanded clones were seen, on average, in CD8+ T cells than in CD4+. Antigen targets of the expanded peripheral T cells went undetermined.

Concerning this clone itself: The antigen remains undetermined.

Trimming removed 4 bases from V and 1 base from J, with 14 bases in between. CDR1 is MGHRA and CDR2 is YSYEKL in the germline V gene. The CDR3 has 16 amino acids. Generated by immunoSEQ multiplex PCR, the TCRdb table keeps only in-frame clones and is missing some. This sample yields roughly 43,000 clones, of which 88% are seen a single time; 56% belongs to the top ten. Enrollment shut out patients with autoimmune disease history or systemic immunosuppression. The chain couples TRBV4-1 to TRBJ1-3; D not resolved. Here the sequenced sample was CD4+ or CD8+ T cells sorted from blood, taken in a trial of the OX40 agonist ivuxolimab. The TCR comes from an adult with an advanced solid tumor such as melanoma, head and neck, liver or kidney cancer. The CDR3 reads CASSPVSTVSGNTIYF. The CDR3 region has the DNA TGCGCCAGCAGCCCCGTATCGACGGTTTCTGGAAACACCATATATTTT.